This T cell receptor (beta chain) was found in a study of PD-L1 blockade in urothelial cancer. Sequencing used immunoSEQ multiplex PCR; TCRdb keeps in-frame clones, though not all of them. The top ten clones hold approximately 2.1% of a sample with 70,000 to 100,000 clones, 84% of them seen once. V lost 5 bases to trimming and J lost 3 bases; unmatched junction nucleotides: 9. The CDR3 covers 16 residues. Time point here: pretreatment peripheral blood. V is TRBV6-7 and J is TRBJ1-1; 10 bases align to TRBD1. TRBV6-7 is marked as an open reading frame, function uncertain. Material: PBMCs, obtained around atezolizumab (anti-PD-L1) treatment. The sequence was collected from a man between 60 and 70 years old with urothelial cancer. The CDR3, as DNA: TGTGCCAGCAGTCCCCGGGACAGGGGTATCGACACTGAAGCTTTCTTT. It yields the protein CASSPRDRGIDTEAFF.